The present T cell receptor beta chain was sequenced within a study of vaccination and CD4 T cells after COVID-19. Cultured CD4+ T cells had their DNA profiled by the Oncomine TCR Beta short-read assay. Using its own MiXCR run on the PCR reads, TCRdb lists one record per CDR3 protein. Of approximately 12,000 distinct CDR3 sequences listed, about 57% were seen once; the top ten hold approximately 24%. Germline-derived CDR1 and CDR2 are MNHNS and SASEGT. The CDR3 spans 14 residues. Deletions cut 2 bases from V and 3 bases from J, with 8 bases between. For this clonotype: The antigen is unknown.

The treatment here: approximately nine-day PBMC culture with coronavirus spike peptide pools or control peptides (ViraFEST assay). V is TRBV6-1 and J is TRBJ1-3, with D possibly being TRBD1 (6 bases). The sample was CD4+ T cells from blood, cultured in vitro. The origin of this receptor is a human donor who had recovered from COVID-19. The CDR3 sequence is CASSEQGFGNTIYF. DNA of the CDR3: TGTGCCAGCAGTGAACAGGGGTTTGGAAACACCATATATTTT.